This T cell receptor beta chain was sequenced for a study of blood T cells in healthy people across ages. Notes on the study in general: Estimated diversity across one million T cells was deemed an underestimate. Long-lived and aged donors differed, with more naive CD4+ cells and higher diversity in the long-lived.

In the case of this clonotype: Its antigen is currently unknown.

The germline V and J ends were trimmed by 0 bases and 5 bases, with 14 bases remaining between them. CDR3 length: 16 amino acids. Germline V lookup: CDR1 MNHEY, CDR2 SVGAGI. A J-beta primer mix and a sample-barcoded 5' primer were used in a second PCR of roughly 6 to 11 cycles. No fewer than 3 million CDR3-containing paired-end reads came from each sample. TCRdb reprocessed the 5' RACE reads via MiXCR and lists one record per CDR3 protein. The sample carries fewer than 600,000 distinct CDR3 sequences, 27% recorded once. The sample was also reused in another study, on T cells of mothers and their children. That investigation notes: Mother-child pairs who were related displayed a slightly higher overlap than unrelated pairs, a difference that was non-significant.

This chain uses TRBV6-5 with TRBJ1-3; perhaps TRBD1 as D (6 bases). Sequenced material: blood. This receptor was taken from a boy younger than 10 in good health. The CDR3 DNA reads TGTGCCAGCAGTTACTCGAACAGGGAAAAGAGAAACACCATATATTTT. This gives the protein CASSYSNREKRNTIYF.